The entry that follows covers one T cell receptor beta chain sequence. The CDR3 is made up of 15 amino acids. V was clipped by 1 base and J by 9 bases, with 16 bases between them. Germline V gene data show CDR1 as SGHTA and CDR2 as FQGTGA. The sample comes from a study of blood T cell repertoires in COVID-19. Per the study methods: Reference gene primer amplification gave estimated nucleated cell counts. Method: immunoSEQ multiplex PCR; TCRdb's copy keeps in-frame clones and lacks some. The V and J calls and clone size come from that table; D and trimming were worked out from the DNA. The profile shows roughly 300,000 clones, 70% to 90% of them singletons. In terms of age and location, participants ranged from roughly 18 to 90 years and lived in about two dozen US areas.

Material for sequencing was PBMCs or T cells enriched from blood (not recorded which). This rearrangement joins TRBV7-3 to TRBJ2-1, with a possible D match to TRBD2 (5 bases). This TCR came from a woman under 40 who had recovered from COVID-19. The CDR3 reads CASSLSPLTKGEQFF. The CDR3 coding sequence is TGTGCCAGCAGCTTAAGTCCCCTGACTAAAGGTGAGCAGTTCTTC.